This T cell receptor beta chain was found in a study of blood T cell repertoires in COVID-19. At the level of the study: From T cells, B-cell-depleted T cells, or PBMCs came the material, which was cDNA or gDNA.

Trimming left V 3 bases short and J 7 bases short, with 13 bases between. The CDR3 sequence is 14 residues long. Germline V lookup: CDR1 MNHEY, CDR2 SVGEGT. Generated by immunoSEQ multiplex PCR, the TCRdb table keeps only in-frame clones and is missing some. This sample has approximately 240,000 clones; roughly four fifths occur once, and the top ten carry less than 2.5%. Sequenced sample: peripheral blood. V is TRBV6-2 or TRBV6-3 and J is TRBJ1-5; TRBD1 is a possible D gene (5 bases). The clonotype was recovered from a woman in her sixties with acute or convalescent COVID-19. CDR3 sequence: CASSYFGGRQPQHF. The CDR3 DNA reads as TGTGCCAGCAGTTATTTCGGGGGTAGGCAGCCCCAGCATTTT.